A selection of T cell receptor beta chains follows, all from one sample in a study of Tregs in tolerant kidney transplant recipients. Sequencing was performed with immunoSEQ multiplex PCR; in TCRdb, only in-frame clones are kept and a portion is missing. The table includes about 94,000 clones, roughly 93% detected once. Sequenced here: CD4+ T cells from blood, sampled before the transplant. These receptor sequences come from a human donor who received a combined kidney and bone marrow transplant. Each CDR3 is given with its conserved first and last residue. The order of the fields is J gene, D gene, V gene, CDR3 length, clone size, CDR3 protein, CDR3 DNA. A D gene is named only where the DNA matches it firmly. Clone size is stated in some rows and not others, as once, few, many or a class when expanded.

J: TRBJ1-2; D: TRBD1; V: TRBV5-1; length: 14; size: NA; CDR3: CASSPQGVGYGYTF; DNA: TGCGCCAGCAGTCCGCAGGGGGTAGGCTATGGCTACACCTTC
J: TRBJ2-1; D: TRBD1; V: TRBV25-1; length: 18; size: NA; CDR3: CASSVHLGQGTLGNEQFF; DNA: TGTGCCAGCAGTGTCCACCTCGGACAGGGGACTCTTGGCAATGAGCAGTTCTTC
J: TRBJ1-4; D: NA; V: TRBV6-5; length: 15; size: NA; CDR3: CASSYWSLRAEKLFF; DNA: TGTGCCAGCAGTTACTGGAGCCTCAGGGCCGAAAAACTGTTTTTT
J: TRBJ2-1; D: NA; V: TRBV30; length: 13; size: NA; CDR3: CAWSVGLEGEQFF; DNA: TGTGCCTGGAGTGTAGGGCTGGAGGGTGAGCAGTTCTTC
J: TRBJ1-4; D: NA; V: TRBV4-2; length: 15; size: NA; CDR3: CASSTFGTIDEKLFF; DNA: TGTGCCAGCAGTACGTTCGGGACAATAGATGAAAAACTGTTTTTT
J: TRBJ2-5; D: NA; V: TRBV5-4; length: 15; size: NA; CDR3: CASSLDLGSEETQYF; DNA: TGTGCCAGCAGCTTGGATCTCGGGAGCGAAGAGACCCAGTACTTC
J: TRBJ1-1; D: NA; V: TRBV15; length: 14; size: NA; CDR3: CATSRDLTNAEAFF; DNA: TGTGCCACCAGCAGAGATCTAACGAACGCTGAAGCTTTCTTT
J: TRBJ2-7; D: TRBD2; V: TRBV7-6; length: 15; size: NA; CDR3: CASSPLAGGNYEQYF; DNA: TGTGCCAGCAGTCCCTTGGCGGGAGGTAACTACGAGCAGTACTTC
J: TRBJ2-7; D: NA; V: TRBV4-2; length: 13; size: NA; CDR3: CASSPSSIYEQYF; DNA: TGTGCCAGCAGCCCCTCTAGTATCTACGAGCAGTACTTC
J: TRBJ2-7; D: TRBD2; V: TRBV9; length: 14; size: few; CDR3: CASSPGLAGNEQYF; DNA: TGTGCCAGCAGCCCTGGGCTAGCGGGAAACGAGCAGTACTTC
J: TRBJ2-7; D: TRBD2; V: TRBV7-2; length: 14; size: once; CDR3: CASSLKAGDHEQYF; DNA: TGTGCCAGCAGCTTAAAAGCGGGGGATCACGAGCAGTACTTC
J: TRBJ2-1; D: NA; V: TRBV7-9; length: 13; size: once; CDR3: CASSFWGTYEQFF; DNA: TGTGCCAGCAGCTTTTGGGGCACATATGAGCAGTTCTTC
J: TRBJ2-3; D: TRBD1; V: TRBV5-4; length: 14; size: NA; CDR3: CASKDRGDSDTQYF; DNA: TGTGCCAGCAAGGACAGGGGCGATTCAGATACGCAGTATTTT
J: TRBJ1-6; D: TRBD1; V: TRBV23-1; length: 19; size: NA; CDR3: CASGTRPGTGGEPNSPLHF; DNA: TGCGCCAGCGGGACTCGTCCCGGGACAGGGGGTGAACCAAATTCCCCCCTCCACTTT
J: TRBJ1-4; D: TRBD1; V: TRBV4-2; length: 16; size: NA; CDR3: CASSQGRQGTVEKLFF; DNA: TGTGCCAGCAGCCAAGGGAGACAGGGCACGGTCGAAAAACTGTTTTTT
J: TRBJ1-1; D: TRBD1; V: TRBV18; length: 17; size: NA; CDR3: CASSPLSGGPGGTEAFF; DNA: TGTGCCAGCTCACCACTTAGTGGAGGCCCAGGGGGGACTGAAGCTTTCTTT
J: TRBJ1-6; D: NA; V: TRBV25-1; length: 16; size: NA; CDR3: CASSNRLSSYNSPLHF; DNA: TGTGCCAGCAGTAATCGGTTGAGCTCCTATAATTCACCCCTCCACTTT
J: TRBJ1-2; D: TRBD1; V: TRBV10-3; length: 16; size: NA; CDR3: CAISGDRGPAVYGYTF; DNA: TGTGCCATCAGCGGGGACAGGGGGCCGGCGGTGTATGGCTACACCTTC
J: TRBJ2-7; D: NA; V: TRBV10-3; length: 11; size: NA; CDR3: CAISVQNEQYF; DNA: TGTGCCATCAGTGTGCAGAACGAGCAGTACTTC
J: TRBJ2-2; D: TRBD1; V: TRBV7-2; length: 14; size: once; CDR3: CASSLDRGTGELFF; DNA: TGTGCCAGCAGCCTCGACAGGGGCACCGGGGAGCTGTTTTTT
J: TRBJ1-3; D: NA; V: TRBV5-6; length: 15; size: few; CDR3: CASSPSWGPGNTIYF; DNA: TGTGCCAGCAGCCCCTCTTGGGGCCCTGGAAACACCATATATTTT
J: TRBJ2-7; D: TRBD2; V: TRBV6-5; length: 14; size: NA; CDR3: CASKPGLAGAEQYF; DNA: TGTGCCAGCAAACCGGGACTAGCGGGAGCCGAGCAGTACTTC
J: TRBJ1-1; D: NA; V: TRBV29-1; length: 15; size: NA; CDR3: CSVDGGGGVNTEAFF; DNA: TGCAGCGTTGATGGAGGTGGTGGGGTGAACACTGAAGCTTTCTTT
J: TRBJ2-1; D: NA; V: TRBV5-1; length: 12; size: NA; CDR3: CASSIQGYEQFF; DNA: TGCGCCAGCAGCATACAGGGCTATGAGCAGTTCTTC
J: TRBJ2-5; D: NA; V: TRBV5-4; length: 15; size: NA; CDR3: CASSLELMAKETQYF; DNA: TGTGCCAGCAGCTTGGAATTGATGGCAAAAGAGACCCAGTACTTC
J: TRBJ1-2; D: TRBD1; V: TRBV27; length: 15; size: NA; CDR3: CASSLLGTGKIDYTF; DNA: TGTGCCAGCAGTTTATTAGGGACAGGGAAAATCGACTACACCTTC
J: TRBJ1-5; D: NA; V: TRBV29-1; length: 14; size: NA; CDR3: CSVELPRGGQPQHF; DNA: TGCAGCGTCGAACTCCCCAGGGGCGGTCAGCCCCAGCATTTT
J: TRBJ1-2; D: TRBD1; V: TRBV6-6; length: 11; size: once; CDR3: CASRWQGALSF; DNA: TGTGCCAGCAGGTGGCAGGGGGCTCTCTCCTTC
J: TRBJ1-2; D: NA; V: TRBV18; length: 13; size: NA; CDR3: CASSPVQIYGYTF; DNA: TGTGCCAGCTCACCGGTCCAGATTTATGGCTACACCTTC
J: TRBJ2-2; D: NA; V: TRBV7-3; length: 14; size: once; CDR3: CASSLDINTGELFF; DNA: TGTGCCAGCAGCTTGGACATAAACACCGGGGAGCTGTTTTTT
J: TRBJ1-1; D: NA; V: TRBV5-1; length: 13; size: NA; CDR3: CASSLRVRTEAFF; DNA: TGCGCCAGCAGCCTCAGGGTAAGGACTGAAGCTTTCTTT
J: TRBJ1-1; D: NA; V: TRBV5-8; length: 12; size: NA; CDR3: CASTPDSLEAFF; DNA: TGTGCCAGCACCCCGGACAGCCTAGAAGCTTTCTTT
J: TRBJ2-7; D: TRBD2; V: TRBV9; length: 15; size: once; CDR3: CASSVRGDRGNEQYF; DNA: TGTGCCAGCAGCGTTCGGGGGGACCGTGGAAACGAGCAGTACTTC
J: TRBJ1-2; D: TRBD1; V: TRBV29-1; length: 17; size: NA; CDR3: CSVDEWGQGNNHYGYTF; DNA: TGCAGCGTTGATGAGTGGGGACAGGGCAATAATCACTATGGCTACACCTTC
J: TRBJ2-1; D: NA; V: TRBV6-6; length: 13; size: NA; CDR3: CASTRRGFHEQFF; DNA: TGTGCCAGCACTCGAAGGGGGTTCCATGAGCAGTTCTTC
J: TRBJ2-3; D: NA; V: TRBV27; length: 17; size: NA; CDR3: CASSTRTAQTSTDTQYF; DNA: TGTGCCAGCAGTACTCGGACAGCTCAAACTAGCACAGATACGCAGTATTTT
J: TRBJ1-4; D: NA; V: TRBV25-1; length: 15; size: NA; CDR3: CASAYPGRSKEKLFF; DNA: TGTGCCAGCGCCTACCCGGGTAGGTCGAAGGAAAAACTGTTTTTT
J: TRBJ1-2; D: NA; V: TRBV2; length: 12; size: NA; CDR3: CASSEGRGSYTF; DNA: TGTGCCAGCAGTGAGGGGAGAGGGAGCTACACCTTC